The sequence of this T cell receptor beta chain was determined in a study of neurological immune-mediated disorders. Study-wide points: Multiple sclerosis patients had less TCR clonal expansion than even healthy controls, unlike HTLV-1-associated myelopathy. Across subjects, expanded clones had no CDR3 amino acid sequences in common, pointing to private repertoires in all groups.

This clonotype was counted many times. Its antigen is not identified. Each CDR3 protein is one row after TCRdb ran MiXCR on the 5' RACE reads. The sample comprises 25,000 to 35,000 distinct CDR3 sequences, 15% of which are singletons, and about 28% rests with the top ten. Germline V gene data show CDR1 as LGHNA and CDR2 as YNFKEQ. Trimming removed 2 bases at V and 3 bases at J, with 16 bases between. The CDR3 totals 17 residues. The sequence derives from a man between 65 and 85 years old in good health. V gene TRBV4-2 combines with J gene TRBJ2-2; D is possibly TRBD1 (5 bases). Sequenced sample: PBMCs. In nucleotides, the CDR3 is TGTGCCAGCAGCCAACTACCCCAGGGTTGGGACACCGGGGAGCTGTTTTTT. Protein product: CASSQLPQGWDTGELFF.